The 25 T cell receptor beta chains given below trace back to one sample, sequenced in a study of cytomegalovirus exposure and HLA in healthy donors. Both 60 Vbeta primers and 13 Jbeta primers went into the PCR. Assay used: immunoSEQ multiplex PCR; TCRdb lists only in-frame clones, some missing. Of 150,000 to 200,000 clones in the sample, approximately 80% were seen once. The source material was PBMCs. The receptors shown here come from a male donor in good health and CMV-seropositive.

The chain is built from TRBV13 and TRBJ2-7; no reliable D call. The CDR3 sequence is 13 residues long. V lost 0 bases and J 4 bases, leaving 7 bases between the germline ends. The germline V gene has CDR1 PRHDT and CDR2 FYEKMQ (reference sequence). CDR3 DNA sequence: TGTGCCAGCAGCTTAGGCCATGTTTACGAGCAGTACTTC. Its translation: CASSLGHVYEQYF.

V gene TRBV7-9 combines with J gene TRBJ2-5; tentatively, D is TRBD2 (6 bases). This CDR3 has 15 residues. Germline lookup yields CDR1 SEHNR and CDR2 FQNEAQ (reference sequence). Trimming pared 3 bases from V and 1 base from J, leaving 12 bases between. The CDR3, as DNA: TGTGCCAGCAGCTTCCTCTTAGCGGCCCAAGAGACCCAGTACTTC. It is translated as CASSFLLAAQETQYF.

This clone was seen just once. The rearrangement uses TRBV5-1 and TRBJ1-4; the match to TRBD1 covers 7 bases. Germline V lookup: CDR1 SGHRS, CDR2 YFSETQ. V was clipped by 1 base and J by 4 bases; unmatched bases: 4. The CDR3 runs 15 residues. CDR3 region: CASSLSGQYNEKLFF. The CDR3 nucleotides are TGCGCCAGCAGCTTGTCGGGACAGTATAATGAAAAACTGTTTTTT.

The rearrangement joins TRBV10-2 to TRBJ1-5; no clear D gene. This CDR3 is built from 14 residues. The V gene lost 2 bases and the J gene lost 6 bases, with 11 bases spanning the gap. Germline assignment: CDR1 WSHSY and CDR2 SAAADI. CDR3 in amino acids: CASSETQRSQPQHF. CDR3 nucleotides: TGCGCCAGCAGTGAGACCCAACGTAGTCAGCCCCAGCATTTT.

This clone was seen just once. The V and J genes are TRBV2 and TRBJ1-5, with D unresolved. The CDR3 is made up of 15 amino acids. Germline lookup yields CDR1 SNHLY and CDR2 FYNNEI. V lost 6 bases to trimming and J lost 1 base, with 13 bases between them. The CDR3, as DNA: TGTGCCAGCAGGAGCTGGGAGGGCAGCAATCAGCCCCAGCATTTT. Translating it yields CASRSWEGSNQPQHF.

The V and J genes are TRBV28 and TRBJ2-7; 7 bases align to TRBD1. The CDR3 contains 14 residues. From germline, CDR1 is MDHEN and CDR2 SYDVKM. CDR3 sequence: CASTGALLPYEQYF. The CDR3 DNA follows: TGTGCTTCTACAGGGGCCCTCCTACCCTACGAGCAGTACTTC.

This CDR3 reads CASSLGHGGGNQPQHF. The DNA of the CDR3 is TGTGCCAGCAGCTTAGGACACGGGGGAGGGAATCAGCCCCAGCATTTT. The rearrangement links TRBV7-9 to TRBJ1-5; tentatively, D is TRBD1 (5 bases). This CDR3 has 16 amino acids. From germline, CDR1 is SEHNR and CDR2 FQNEAQ (reference sequence). Trimming cost V 1 base and J 4 bases, with 14 bases left between them.

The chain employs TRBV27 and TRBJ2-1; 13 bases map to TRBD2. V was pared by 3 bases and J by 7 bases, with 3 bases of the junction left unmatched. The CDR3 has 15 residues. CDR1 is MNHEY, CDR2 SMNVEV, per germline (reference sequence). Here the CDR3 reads CASSLGTSGANEQFF. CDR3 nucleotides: TGTGCCAGCAGTTTGGGGACTAGCGGGGCGAATGAGCAGTTCTTC.

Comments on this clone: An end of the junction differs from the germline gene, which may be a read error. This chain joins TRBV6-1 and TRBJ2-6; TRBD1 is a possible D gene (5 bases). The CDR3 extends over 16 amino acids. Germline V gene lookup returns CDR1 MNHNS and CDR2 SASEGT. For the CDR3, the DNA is TGTGCCAGCAGTGAAGCGCCGGTTACTGGGGCCAACGGCCTGACTTTC. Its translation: CASSEAPVTGANGLTF.

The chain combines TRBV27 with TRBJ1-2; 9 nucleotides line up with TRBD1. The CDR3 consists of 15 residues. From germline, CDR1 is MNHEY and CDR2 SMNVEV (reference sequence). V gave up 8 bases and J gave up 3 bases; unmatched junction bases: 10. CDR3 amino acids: CASQIPGTGYYGYTF. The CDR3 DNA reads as TGTGCCAGCCAAATTCCCGGGACAGGGTACTATGGCTACACCTTC.

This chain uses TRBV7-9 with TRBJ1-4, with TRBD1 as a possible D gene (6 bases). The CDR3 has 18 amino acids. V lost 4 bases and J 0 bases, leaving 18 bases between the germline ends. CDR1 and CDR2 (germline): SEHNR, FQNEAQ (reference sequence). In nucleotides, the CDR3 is TGTGCCAGCAGCTCGATCGTAGACAGGTCTGCAACTAATGAAAAACTGTTTTTT. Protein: CASSSIVDRSATNEKLFF.

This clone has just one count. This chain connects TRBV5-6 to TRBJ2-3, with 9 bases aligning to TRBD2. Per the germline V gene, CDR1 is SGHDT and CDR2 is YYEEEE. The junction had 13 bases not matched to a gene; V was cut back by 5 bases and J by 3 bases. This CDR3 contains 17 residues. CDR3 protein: CASRGGEREAYTDTQYF. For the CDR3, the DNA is TGTGCCAGCAGGGGGGGGGAGCGGGAGGCCTATACAGATACGCAGTATTTT.

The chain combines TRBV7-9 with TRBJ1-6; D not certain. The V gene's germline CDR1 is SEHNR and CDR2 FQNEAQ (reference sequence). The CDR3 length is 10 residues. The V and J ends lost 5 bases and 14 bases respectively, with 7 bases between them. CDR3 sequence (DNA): TGTGCCAGCAGCGGGCAGTCCCTCCACTTT. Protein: CASSGQSLHF.

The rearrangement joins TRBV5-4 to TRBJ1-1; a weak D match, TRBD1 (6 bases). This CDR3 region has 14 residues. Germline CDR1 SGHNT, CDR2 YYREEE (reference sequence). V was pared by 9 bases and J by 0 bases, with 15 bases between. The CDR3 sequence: CATSGQSMNTEAFF. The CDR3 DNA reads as TGTGCCACCTCAGGACAGAGCATGAACACTGAAGCTTTCTTT.

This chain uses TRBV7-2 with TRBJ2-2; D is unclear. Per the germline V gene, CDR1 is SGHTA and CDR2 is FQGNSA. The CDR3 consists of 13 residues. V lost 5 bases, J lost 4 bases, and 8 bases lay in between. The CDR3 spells CASSGGPTGELFF. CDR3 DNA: TGTGCCAGCAGCGGTGGCCCCACCGGGGAGCTGTTTTTT.

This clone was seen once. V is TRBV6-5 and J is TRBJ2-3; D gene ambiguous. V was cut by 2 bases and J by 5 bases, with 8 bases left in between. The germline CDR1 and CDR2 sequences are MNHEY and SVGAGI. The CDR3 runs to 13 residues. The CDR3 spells CASSYPPGDTQYF. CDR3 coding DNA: TGTGCCAGCAGTTACCCCCCGGGAGATACGCAGTATTTT.

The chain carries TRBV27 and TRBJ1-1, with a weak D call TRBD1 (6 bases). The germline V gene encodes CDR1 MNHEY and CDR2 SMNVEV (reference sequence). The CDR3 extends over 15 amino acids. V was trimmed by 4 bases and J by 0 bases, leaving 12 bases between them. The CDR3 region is CASSSSGTMNTEAFF. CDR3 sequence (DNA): TGTGCCAGCAGTTCGTCCGGGACAATGAACACTGAAGCTTTCTTT.

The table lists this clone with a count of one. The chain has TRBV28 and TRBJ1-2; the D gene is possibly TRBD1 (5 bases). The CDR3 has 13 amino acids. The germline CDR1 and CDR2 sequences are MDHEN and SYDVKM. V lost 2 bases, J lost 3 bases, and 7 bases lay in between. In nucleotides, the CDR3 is TGTGCCAGCAGTTTAGGAGGGGACTATGGCTACACCTTC. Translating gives CASSLGGDYGYTF.

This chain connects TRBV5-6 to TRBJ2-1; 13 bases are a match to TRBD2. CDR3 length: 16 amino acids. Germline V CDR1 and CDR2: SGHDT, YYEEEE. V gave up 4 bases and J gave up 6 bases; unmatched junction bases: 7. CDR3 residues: CASSLAGLAGSNEQFF. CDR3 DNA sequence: TGTGCCAGCAGCCTCGCGGGACTAGCGGGGTCCAATGAGCAGTTCTTC.

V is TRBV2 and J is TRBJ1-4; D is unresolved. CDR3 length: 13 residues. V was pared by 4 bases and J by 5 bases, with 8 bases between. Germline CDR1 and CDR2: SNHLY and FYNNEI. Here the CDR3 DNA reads TGTGCCAGCAGTGTCCCCAGGAATGAAAAACTGTTTTTT. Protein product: CASSVPRNEKLFF. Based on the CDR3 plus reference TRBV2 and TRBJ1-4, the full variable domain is EPEVTQTPSHQVTQMGQEVILRCVPISNHLYFYWYRQILGQKVEFLVSFYNNEISEKSEIFDDQFSVERPDGSNFTLKIRSTKLEDSAMYFCASSVPRNEKLFFGSGTQLSVL.

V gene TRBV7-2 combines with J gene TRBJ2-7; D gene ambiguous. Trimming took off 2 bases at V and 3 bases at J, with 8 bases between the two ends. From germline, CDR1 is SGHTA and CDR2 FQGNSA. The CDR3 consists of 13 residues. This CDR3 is CASSLYADYEQYF. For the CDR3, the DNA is TGTGCCAGCAGCTTATATGCAGACTACGAGCAGTACTTC.

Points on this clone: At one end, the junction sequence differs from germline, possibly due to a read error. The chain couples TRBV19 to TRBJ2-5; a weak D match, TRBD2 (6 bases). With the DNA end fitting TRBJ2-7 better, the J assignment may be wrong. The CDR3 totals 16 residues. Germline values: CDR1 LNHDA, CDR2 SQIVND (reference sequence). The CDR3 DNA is TGTGCCAGTAGTATAAGGAGGCGGGATCGATCCTCCGAGCAGTACTTC. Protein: CASSIRRRDRSSEQYF.

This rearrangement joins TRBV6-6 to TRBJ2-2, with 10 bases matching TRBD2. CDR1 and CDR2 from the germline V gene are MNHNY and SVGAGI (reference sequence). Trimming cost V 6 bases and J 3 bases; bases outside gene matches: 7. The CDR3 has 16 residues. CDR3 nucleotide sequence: TGTGCCAGCAGCTCCGCTAGCGGGAGTCACACCGGGGAGCTGTTTTTT. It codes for CASSSASGSHTGELFF.

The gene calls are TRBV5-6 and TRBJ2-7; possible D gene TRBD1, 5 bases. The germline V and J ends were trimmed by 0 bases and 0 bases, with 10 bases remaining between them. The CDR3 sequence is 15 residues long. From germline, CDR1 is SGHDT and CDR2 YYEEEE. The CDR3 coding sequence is TGTGCCAGCAGCTTGGCCGGCAGGGCCTCCTACGAGCAGTACTTC. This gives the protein CASSLAGRASYEQYF.

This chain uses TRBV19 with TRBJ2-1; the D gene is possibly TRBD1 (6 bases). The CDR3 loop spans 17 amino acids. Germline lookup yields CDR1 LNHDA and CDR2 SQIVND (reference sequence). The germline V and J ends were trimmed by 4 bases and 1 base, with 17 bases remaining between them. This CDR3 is CASSTPFGQGSYNEQFF. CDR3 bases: TGTGCCAGTAGTACCCCATTCGGGCAGGGGTCCTACAATGAGCAGTTCTTC.